This T cell receptor (beta chain) was found in a study of blood T cell repertoires in COVID-19. About the study: From T cells, B-cell-depleted T cells, or PBMCs came the material, which was cDNA or gDNA.

The V and J ends lost 9 bases and 0 bases respectively, with 14 bases between them. Germline V gene data show CDR1 as LNHDA and CDR2 as SQIVND (reference sequence). The CDR3 consists of 14 residues. Assignment of participants to cohorts was predicated upon participant-reported clinical history. Assay used: immunoSEQ multiplex PCR; TCRdb lists only in-frame clones, some missing. The sample records about 330,000 clones, roughly 85% being singletons. Sequencing was done on a sample of PBMCs or T cells enriched from blood (not recorded which). The gene calls are TRBV19 and TRBJ1-1; no clear D gene. The sequence was collected from a woman in her twenties or thirties who had recovered from COVID-19. The DNA of the CDR3 is TGTGCCAGCACTCGGGGAAAAGTGAACACTGAAGCTTTCTTT. Translating it yields CASTRGKVNTEAFF.